This is a list of T cell receptor beta chains from one sample in a study of cytotoxic CD8 clonotypes in ibrutinib-treated CLL. Sequenced by immunoSEQ multiplex PCR; TCRdb stores in-frame clones only, minus some. Of about 300,000 clones in the sample, 67% were seen once. The source material was PBMCs, sampled after 36 months of ibrutinib treatment. The receptor source for this set is a human donor with chronic lymphocytic leukemia. Each CDR3 is given with its conserved first and last residue. D genes are given only for firm matches. Clone size is stated in some rows and not others, as once, few, many or a class when expanded.

V gene	J gene	clone size	D gene	CDR3 protein	CDR3 DNA
TRBV28	TRBJ1-4	once	TRBD1	CASSAQGTNEKLFF	TGTGCCAGCAGCGCACAGGGGACTAATGAAAAACTGTTTTTT
TRBV7-2	TRBJ1-2	.	.	CASSLIAMDGYTF	TGTGCCAGCAGCTTAATCGCGATGGATGGCTACACCTTC
TRBV27	TRBJ2-7	few	.	CASSRGGYEQYF	TGTGCCAGCAGCCGTGGTGGATACGAGCAGTACTTC
TRBV27	TRBJ2-7	.	TRBD2	CASTRRTSGIYEQYF	TGTGCCAGCACCAGACGGACTAGCGGGATCTACGAGCAGTACTTC
TRBV28	TRBJ2-5	.	TRBD2	CASALFGLAVQETQYF	TGTGCCAGCGCCCTTTTTGGGCTAGCGGTCCAAGAGACCCAGTACTTC
TRBV7-2	TRBJ2-3	.	.	CASSKEFTDTQYF	TGTGCCAGCAGTAAGGAGTTCACAGATACGCAGTATTTT
TRBV2	TRBJ2-7	.	TRBD1	CASSSDRGAYEQYF	TGTGCCAGCAGTTCGGACAGGGGGGCCTACGAGCAGTACTTC
TRBV5-6	TRBJ1-5	.	.	CASSWGARAIQPQHF	TGTGCCAGCAGCTGGGGAGCCCGGGCGATTCAGCCCCAGCATTTT
TRBV9	TRBJ1-5	.	.	CASSVDGQPQHF	TGTGCCAGCAGCGTAGATGGGCAGCCCCAGCATTTT
TRBV11-2	TRBJ2-7	.	TRBD2	CASSLEGGVEQYF	TGTGCCAGCAGCTTAGAGGGAGGGGTCGAGCAGTACTTC
TRBV5-6	TRBJ2-1	.	.	CASSSFDFYNEQFF	TGTGCCAGCAGCTCCTTTGACTTTTACAATGAGCAGTTCTTC
TRBV6-5	TRBJ2-3	.	.	CASSPGGDTQYF	TGTGCCAGCAGTCCAGGGGGGGATACGCAGTATTTT
TRBV2	TRBJ2-4	.	.	CASTETVRRGAKNIQYF	TGTGCCAGCACCGAAACGGTCCGGCGGGGAGCCAAAAACATTCAGTACTTC
TRBV27	TRBJ1-6	.	.	CASSLQGGVRSPLHF	TGTGCCAGCAGCCTCCAAGGGGGGGTCAGGTCACCCCTCCACTTT
TRBV6-1	TRBJ1-2	once	.	CASKTSSDGGGGYTF	TGTGCCAGCAAGACCTCCTCAGACGGAGGGGGTGGCTACACCTTC
TRBV11-2	TRBJ2-2	.	.	CASSSTGILNTGELFF	TGTGCCAGCAGCTCCACAGGGATCCTGAACACCGGGGAGCTGTTTTTT
TRBV7-2	TRBJ2-7	.	.	CASSLSSEPYEQYF	TGTGCCAGCAGCTTAAGTAGCGAACCGTACGAGCAGTACTTC
TRBV14	TRBJ2-7	.	TRBD2	CASSRWAVGRPYSYEQYF	TGTGCCAGCAGCCGTTGGGCGGTCGGGAGGCCCTACTCCTACGAGCAGTACTTC
TRBV11-2	TRBJ2-7	.	.	CASSLDFRSAYSYEQYF	TGTGCCAGCAGCTTAGATTTTCGGTCAGCCTACTCCTACGAGCAGTACTTC
TRBV11-2	TRBJ2-7	.	TRBD2	CASSLVGLGGYEQYF	TGTGCCAGCAGCTTAGTAGGACTAGGAGGTTACGAGCAGTACTTC
TRBV7-3	TRBJ2-3	.	.	CASSLPGIDTQYF	TGTGCCAGCAGCTTACCGGGGATTGATACGCAGTATTTT
TRBV5-1	TRBJ2-4	.	TRBD2	CASSPGTSGDIQYF	TGCGCCAGCAGCCCCGGGACTAGCGGGGACATTCAGTACTTC
TRBV7-8	TRBJ1-2	.	.	CASSLAPGFYGYTF	TGTGCCAGCAGCTTAGCTCCGGGGTTCTATGGCTACACCTTC
TRBV23-1	TRBJ1-1	.	.	CASSPSCGDYDTEAFF	TGCGCCAGCAGCCCATCGTGTGGAGATTACGACACTGAAGCTTTCTTT
TRBV7-9	TRBJ2-2	.	TRBD1	CASSPGQANTGELFF	TGTGCCAGCAGCCCGGGACAGGCGAACACCGGGGAGCTGTTTTTT
TRBV10-3	TRBJ1-3	.	.	CAISDGTDSGNTIYF	TGTGCCATCAGTGATGGCACCGACTCTGGAAACACCATATATTTT
TRBV29-1	TRBJ2-3	.	.	CSVTRQIPTDTQYF	TGCAGCGTTACTAGACAAATCCCCACAGATACGCAGTATTTT
TRBV6-5	TRBJ2-5	.	.	CASSYSRVGETQYF	TGTGCCAGCAGTTACTCGAGGGTGGGTGAGACCCAGTACTTC
TRBV19	TRBJ1-1	.	.	CASSTPHQRHTEAFF	TGTGCCAGTAGTACGCCCCACCAAAGACACACTGAAGCTTTCTTT
TRBV7-2	TRBJ2-3	.	.	CASSLGRDTQYF	TGTGCCAGCAGCTTAGGCCGAGATACGCAGTATTTT
TRBV5-1	TRBJ2-7	.	TRBD1	CASSSGQANEQYF	TGCGCCAGCAGCTCGGGACAGGCGAACGAGCAGTACTTC
TRBV7-2	TRBJ2-1	.	TRBD2	CASSLRGGHNEQFF	TGTGCCAGCAGCTTACGGGGGGGCCACAATGAGCAGTTCTTC
TRBV6-1	TRBJ2-7	few	.	CASSQTSSYEQYF	TGTGCCAGCAGCCAAACTAGTTCCTACGAGCAGTACTTC
TRBV2	TRBJ2-7	.	.	CASSGSSQYF	TGTGCCAGCAGTGGGTCAAGTCAGTACTTC
TRBV29-1	TRBJ2-5	.	TRBD2	CSVGTSGREETQYF	TGCAGCGTCGGGACTAGCGGGAGGGAAGAGACCCAGTACTTC
TRBV25-1	TRBJ2-1	.	TRBD2	CASSDGLAGGRYNEQFF	TGTGCCAGCAGTGACGGACTAGCGGGAGGTCGGTACAATGAGCAGTTCTTC
TRBV10-2	TRBJ1-1	few	.	CASLTSLGTEAFF	TGCGCCAGTCTTACGAGCCTGGGGACTGAAGCTTTCTTT